The 10 T cell receptor beta chains below all came from one sample that was sequenced in a study of post-analysis software for immune sequencing data. No antigen has been identified for these receptors. Presence of unique molecular identifiers characterized the TCR beta cDNA libraries. One entry per CDR3 protein results from TCRdb running MiXCR on the PCR reads. Of roughly 870,000 distinct CDR3 sequences listed, around 53% are singletons. The study's findings and limits: Comparison of patients with controls showed about 5 TRBV segments more frequent in patients, TRBV5-6, TRBV5-1 and TRBV20-1 among them.

The sample was blood. All receptors derive from a girl between 5 and 17 years old with multiple sclerosis.

The DNA for the CDR3 is TGCGCCAGCAGCTTTCAGGGTGATGGCTACACCTTC. It specifies CASSFQGDGYTF. The V gene is TRBV5-1, the J gene TRBJ1-2, with a weak D call TRBD1 (5 bases). This CDR3 region has 12 residues. Trimming left V 2 bases short and J 6 bases short, with 8 bases between. From germline, CDR1 is SGHRS and CDR2 YFSETQ. The full variable domain, in which reference TRBV5-1 and TRBJ1-2 provide the parts outside the CDR3, is KAGVTQTPRYLIKTRGQQVTLSCSPISGHRSVSWYQQTPGQGLQFLFEYFSETQRNKGNFPGRFSGRQFSNSRSEMNVSTLELGDSALYLCASSFQGDGYTFGSGTRLTVV.

This clonotype was found a few times. This rearrangement joins TRBV15 to TRBJ2-5; D is unresolved. The CDR3 spans 14 residues. In germline, CDR1 is LNHNV, CDR2 YYDKDF (reference sequence). V was clipped by 1 base and J by 3 bases, with 9 bases between them. The chain's CDR3 is CATSRGGTEETQYF. DNA of the CDR3: TGTGCCACCAGCAGAGGCGGCACGGAAGAGACCCAGTACTTC.

The chain employs TRBV3-1 and TRBJ2-1; 7 bases line up with TRBD2. The V and J ends lost 0 bases and 11 bases, in that order; junction bases with no gene match: 10. Germline CDR1 is LGHDT and CDR2 is YNNKEL (reference sequence). This CDR3 spans 15 amino acids. The CDR3 DNA reads TGTGCCAGCAGCCAAGATGTCCCGGGGGGAGATAAGCAGTTCTTC. Its protein is CASSQDVPGGDKQFF.

The CDR3 coding sequence is TGCAGTGCTAGAGATCAGGCTAGCGGGTTGGCCTGGGAGCAGTTCTTC. Translating gives CSARDQASGLAWEQFF. This chain links TRBV20-1 with TRBJ2-1; 8 positions match TRBD2. The V gene end was trimmed by 0 bases and the J gene end by 10 bases; junction bases not matched to a gene: 14. The CDR3 covers 16 residues. Per germline, CDR1 DFQATT and CDR2 SNEGSKA (reference sequence).

The rearrangement links TRBV12-3 or TRBV12-4 to TRBJ2-1; 10 bases map to TRBD2. The V segment lost 7 bases and the J segment 2 bases; nucleotides outside the gene matches: 5. The CDR3 extends over 15 amino acids. This CDR3 reads CASTPLAGPYNEQFF. CDR3 DNA: TGTGCCAGCACCCCACTAGCGGGACCCTACAATGAGCAGTTCTTC.

The V gene is TRBV12-3 or TRBV12-4, the J gene TRBJ2-1; D is unresolved. V was trimmed by 4 bases and J by 5 bases, leaving 12 bases between them. The CDR3 has 14 amino acids. The chain's CDR3 is CASSSVSLDNEQFF. CDR3 bases: TGTGCCAGCAGTTCGGTCTCCTTGGACAATGAGCAGTTCTTC.

This rearrangement joins TRBV9 to TRBJ2-2; TRBD1 is a possible D gene (5 bases). CDR3 size: 11 residues. The V end lost 7 bases, the J end lost 7 bases, and 8 bases lay between the germline ends. Germline V gene data show CDR1 as SGDLS and CDR2 as YYNGEE. The CDR3 coding sequence is TGTGCCAGCCAGGGATTCGGGGAGCTGTTTTTT. Protein sequence: CASQGFGELFF.

The chain couples TRBV5-1 to TRBJ2-5; possible D gene TRBD2, 6 bases. Deletions cut 4 bases from V and 3 bases from J, with 16 bases between. This CDR3 is built from 15 residues. Germline V gene sequence: CDR1 SGHRS, CDR2 YFSETQ. In DNA form, the CDR3 reads TGCGCCAGCAGCACGAACCCATTAGCGGAAGAGACCCAGTACTTC. This codes for CASSTNPLAEETQYF.

This rearrangement joins TRBV7-3 to TRBJ1-1; D possibly corresponds to TRBD1 (5 bases). The CDR3 runs 14 residues. Trimming shortened V by 5 bases and J by 0 bases, and 10 bases separated the two germline ends. In germline, CDR1 is SGHTA, CDR2 FQGTGA. CDR3 amino acids: CASSPDTLNTEAFF. Here the CDR3 DNA reads TGTGCCAGCAGCCCGGACACCCTGAACACTGAAGCTTTCTTT.

V is TRBV7-9 and J is TRBJ2-3; D ambiguous. The CDR3 loop spans 12 amino acids. CDR1 is SEHNR and CDR2 is FQNEAQ in the germline V gene (reference sequence). The V and J ends lost 8 bases and 4 bases respectively, with 10 bases between them. CDR3 protein: CASGSLSDTQYF. CDR3 nucleotide sequence: TGTGCCAGCGGATCTTTATCAGATACGCAGTATTTT.